The 29 T cell receptor beta chains presented below share a single source sample, sequenced in a study of vaccination effects on CD4 cells after COVID-19. Antigen specificity for these receptors is unknown. Method: immunoSEQ multiplex PCR; TCRdb's copy keeps in-frame clones and lacks some. The sample has about 41,000 clones, 70% seen once; the top ten hold about a quarter. Expansion of antigen-specific CD4+ T cells with viral peptide pools was carried out by the ViraFEST assay before sequencing. CD4+ T cell isolation took place after nine to eleven days of culture. According to the study, vaccine recipients showed no prior SARS-CoV-2 infection and negative nucleocapsid antibodies. The source material was CD4+ T cells from PBMCs cultured with HCoV-OC43 spike peptides, sampled before COVID-19 vaccination. As for subset: HCoV-OC43 spike overlapping peptide pool stimulation. The receptors were sampled from a human donor who received a COVID-19 vaccine.

This clone was found a few times. The gene calls are TRBV20-1 and TRBJ2-7; D is perhaps TRBD2 (6 bases). Germline loops: CDR1 DFQATT, CDR2 SNEGSKA (reference sequence). Trimming took off 5 bases at V and 7 bases at J, with 12 bases between the two ends. CDR3 size: 11 residues. The CDR3: CSAQAGREQYF. The CDR3 bases are TGCAGTGCTCAGGCGGGGAGGGAGCAGTACTTC.

This clone appeared a few times. J is TRBJ1-1 and V is TRBV3-1 (or the pseudogene TRBV3-2); D is unclear. Germline values: CDR1 LGHDT, CDR2 YNNKEL (reference sequence). This CDR3 is built from 11 residues. The ends were cut back, 8 bases at V and 6 bases at J, with 10 bases in the middle. The CDR3: CASSVGAEAFF. CDR3 DNA: TGTGCCAGCTCGGTTGGGGCTGAAGCTTTCTTT.

The chain is built from TRBV7-2 and TRBJ2-7; D is perhaps TRBD2 (6 bases). The length of the CDR3 is 16 residues. The ends were cut back, 1 base at V and 3 bases at J, with 16 bases in the middle. From germline, CDR1 is SGHTA and CDR2 FQGNSA. CDR3 DNA sequence: TGTGCCAGCAGCTTAGGGGCGGCGGGAAAAAGCTACGAGCAGTACTTC. As protein: CASSLGAAGKSYEQYF.

The chain recombines TRBV15 with TRBJ2-3, with 12 bases lining up with TRBD1. J was trimmed by 7 bases and V by 0 bases; bases with no gene match: 11. Per germline, CDR1 LNHNV and CDR2 YYDKDF (reference sequence). The CDR3 consists of 18 residues. For the CDR3, the DNA is TGTGCCACCAGCAGAGATTTGGGGGACAGGGGGCCTTCGAATACGCAGTATTTT. This sequence encodes CATSRDLGDRGPSNTQYF. Variable domain in full (rest from reference TRBV15 and TRBJ2-3): DAMVIQNPRYQVTQFGKPVTLSCSQTLNHNVMYWYQQKSSQAPKLLFHYYDKDFNNEADTPDNFQSRRPNTSFCFLDIRSPGLGDTAMYLCATSRDLGDRGPSNTQYFGPGTRLTVL.

The chain combines TRBV28 with TRBJ2-2; the D gene could be TRBD1 or TRBD2 (5 bases each). Trimming left V 8 bases short and J 6 bases short, with 22 bases between. CDR3 length equals 16 residues. Germline V gene lookup returns CDR1 MDHEN and CDR2 SYDVKM. CDR3: CASGDLGSRDPGELFF. The CDR3 DNA follows: TGTGCCAGCGGGGACCTCGGGTCCCGTGACCCCGGGGAGCTGTTTTTT.

The chain employs TRBV10-3 and TRBJ2-1; perhaps D is TRBD1 or TRBD2 (5 bases each). The germline V and J ends were trimmed by 0 bases and 6 bases, with 18 bases remaining between them. CDR1 is ENHRY, CDR2 SYGVKD, per germline. The CDR3 covers 17 residues. Here the CDR3 reads CAISESRGQGLGNEQFF. CDR3 in DNA: TGTGCCATCAGTGAGTCGAGAGGGCAGGGCCTGGGCAATGAGCAGTTCTTC.

The gene calls are TRBV19 and TRBJ2-7; 10 bases match TRBD2. Germline-derived CDR1 and CDR2 are LNHDA and SQIVND (reference sequence). Germline trimming cut 3 bases from V and 2 bases from J; bases unmatched to any gene: 1. The CDR3 covers 14 residues. CDR3 sequence (DNA): TGTGCCAGTAGTATCGGACTAGCGGCCTACGAGCAGTACTTC. It encodes CASSIGLAAYEQYF.

The chain links TRBV15 to TRBJ1-5; D not resolved. Trimming stripped 0 bases from V and 0 bases from J, with 6 bases between. The CDR3 contains 15 residues. From germline, CDR1 is LNHNV and CDR2 YYDKDF (reference sequence). The CDR3 reads CATSRDPGSNQPQHF. In nucleotides, the CDR3 is TGTGCCACCAGCAGAGATCCGGGTAGCAATCAGCCCCAGCATTTT.

The sample holds a few counts of this clone. The CDR3 loop is CASSLVAQQFNQPQHF. The CDR3 DNA sequence: TGTGCCAGCAGCTTAGTCGCACAGCAATTCAATCAGCCCCAGCATTTT. The chain joins TRBV7-2 to TRBJ1-5; D is ambiguous. The CDR3 covers 16 residues. V gave up 1 base and J gave up 3 bases, with 13 bases separating them. Germline V gene sequence: CDR1 SGHTA, CDR2 FQGNSA.

The chain has TRBV20-1 and TRBJ1-6, with a weak D call TRBD1 (6 bases). The CDR3 sequence is 13 residues long. V was pared by 3 bases and J by 7 bases, with 10 bases between. CDR1 is DFQATT, CDR2 SNEGSKA, per germline (reference sequence). The CDR3 nucleotides are TGCAGTGCTAGTTACAGGGTCAATTCACCCCTCCACTTT. Translating it yields CSASYRVNSPLHF.

V usage is TRBV5-1 and J usage is TRBJ1-1; D is uncertain. This CDR3 region has 15 residues. CDR1 and CDR2 from the germline V gene are SGHRS and YFSETQ. V lost 3 bases to trimming and J lost 1 base, with 13 bases between them. In DNA, the CDR3 is TGCGCCAGCAGCTCCACCCGAGGGAAGAACACTGAAGCTTTCTTT. It specifies CASSSTRGKNTEAFF.

This chain joins TRBV10-3 and TRBJ2-5, with TRBD2 matching 12 bases. The CDR3 is 15 residues long. V gave up 6 bases and J gave up 0 bases; unmatched junction bases: 2. Germline CDR1 is ENHRY and CDR2 is SYGVKD. The CDR3 is CAISGTSGHQETQYF. The CDR3 region has the DNA TGTGCCATCAGCGGGACTAGCGGGCACCAAGAGACCCAGTACTTC.

The chain employs TRBV5-1 and TRBJ2-6; 8 bases fit TRBD1. The CDR3 sequence is 17 residues long. Germline lookup yields CDR1 SGHRS and CDR2 YFSETQ. J gave up 0 bases and V 0 bases, and 2 bases lay outside the gene matches. The DNA of the CDR3 is TGCGCCAGCAGCTTGGGACAGGGGCGCTCTGGGGCCAACGTCCTGACTTTC. Translated, it gives CASSLGQGRSGANVLTF.

Only a few counts were recorded for this clone. The genes are TRBV10-3 and TRBJ1-5; D uncertain. The CDR3 has 12 residues. The V and J ends lost 6 bases and 7 bases respectively, with 10 bases between them. Germline V lookup: CDR1 ENHRY, CDR2 SYGVKD. The CDR3 here is CAIRSIGQPQHF. The CDR3 nucleotides read TGTGCCATCAGGAGTATAGGGCAGCCCCAGCATTTT.

CDR3: CASSLGGGVNEKLFF. Here the CDR3 DNA reads TGCGCCAGCAGCTTGGGGGGGGGAGTAAATGAAAAACTGTTTTTT. The chain recombines TRBV5-1 with TRBJ1-4; tentative D call: TRBD1 (5 bases). This CDR3 region has 15 residues. The V end lost 0 bases, the J end lost 5 bases, and 11 bases lay between the germline ends. Germline lookup yields CDR1 SGHRS and CDR2 YFSETQ. Based on the CDR3 plus reference TRBV5-1 and TRBJ1-4, the full variable domain is KAGVTQTPRYLIKTRGQQVTLSCSPISGHRSVSWYQQTPGQGLQFLFEYFSETQRNKGNFPGRFSGRQFSNSRSEMNVSTLELGDSALYLCASSLGGGVNEKLFFGSGTQLSVL.

This clone has only one observation. The chain has TRBV10-3 and TRBJ2-1; 9 nucleotides agree with TRBD2. This CDR3 has 15 amino acids. Germline values: CDR1 ENHRY, CDR2 SYGVKD. Trimming removed 7 bases from V and 3 bases from J; junction bases left unmatched: 7. The CDR3 sequence: CAINPSGVNYNEQFF. The CDR3 DNA reads TGTGCCATCAATCCTAGCGGGGTAAACTACAATGAGCAGTTCTTC.

V gene TRBV2 combines with J gene TRBJ1-2; D is ambiguous. Trimming took off 7 bases at V and 0 bases at J, with 6 bases between the two ends. CDR1 and CDR2 (germline): SNHLY, FYNNEI. This CDR3 comprises 12 residues. Written as DNA, the CDR3 is TGTGCCAGCATGATGGCTAACTATGGCTACACCTTC. Encoded protein: CASMMANYGYTF. Together with reference TRBV2 and TRBJ1-2, the CDR3 gives the full variable domain: EPEVTQTPSHQVTQMGQEVILRCVPISNHLYFYWYRQILGQKVEFLVSFYNNEISEKSEIFDDQFSVERPDGSNFTLKIRSTKLEDSAMYFCASMMANYGYTFGSGTRLTVV.

This sequence joins TRBV5-4 and TRBJ2-3; D is uncertain. The CDR3 runs to 14 residues. V was trimmed by 4 bases and J by 3 bases, leaving 12 bases between them. CDR1 is SGHNT and CDR2 is YYREEE in the germline V gene (reference sequence). CDR3: CASSPSYGTDTQYF. CDR3 coding DNA: TGTGCCAGCAGCCCCTCCTATGGGACAGATACGCAGTATTTT.

This clone was picked up one time. The chain carries TRBV6-1 and TRBJ1-5; no clear D gene. V lost 0 bases to trimming and J lost 4 bases, with 7 bases between them. Germline lookup yields CDR1 MNHNS and CDR2 SASEGT. This CDR3 has 14 amino acids. This CDR3 reads CASSEATGNQPQHF. As DNA, the CDR3 is TGTGCCAGCAGTGAAGCCACCGGTAATCAGCCCCAGCATTTT.

The rearrangement uses TRBV2 and TRBJ1-5, with 7 bases that match TRBD1. Germline CDR1 is SNHLY and CDR2 is FYNNEI. The CDR3 has 14 amino acids. The junction had 7 bases not matched to a gene; V was cut back by 6 bases and J by 5 bases. The DNA of the CDR3 is TGTGCCAGCAGCAGGACAGGCGCGGATCAGCCCCAGCATTTT. This gives the protein CASSRTGADQPQHF.

This chain joins TRBV19 and TRBJ2-1, with 9 bases fitting TRBD2. CDR3 size: 17 residues. The trim removed 4 bases at V and 5 bases at J, leaving 12 bases unmatched. CDR1 is LNHDA and CDR2 is SQIVND in the germline V gene (reference sequence). CDR3 coding DNA: TGTGCCAGTAGTACGCAGAGTGGCGGGGGGGCGAACAATGAGCAGTTCTTC. It is translated as CASSTQSGGGANNEQFF.

The chain recombines TRBV28 with TRBJ2-1, with TRBD1 matching 7 bases. Germline V gene lookup returns CDR1 MDHEN and CDR2 SYDVKM. Trimming cost V 2 bases and J 0 bases; bases outside gene matches: 4. The length of the CDR3 is 16 residues. CDR3 DNA sequence: TGTGCCAGCAGTTTAGTGGGACAGAGCTCCTACAATGAGCAGTTCTTC. This codes for CASSLVGQSSYNEQFF.

The V and J genes are TRBV6-5 and TRBJ1-2; TRBD1 agrees at 7 bases. Germline lookup yields CDR1 MNHEY and CDR2 SVGAGI. V lost 6 bases to trimming and J lost 6 bases; unmatched junction nucleotides: 7. The CDR3 is made up of 13 amino acids. CDR3 DNA sequence: TGTGCCAGCAGGAGCCCGGGACAGCATGGCTACACCTTC. This gives the protein CASRSPGQHGYTF.

The V and J genes are TRBV19 and TRBJ2-1; D remains unclear. In germline, CDR1 is LNHDA, CDR2 SQIVND (reference sequence). The germline V and J ends were trimmed by 1 base and 7 bases, with 14 bases remaining between them. This CDR3 spans 15 amino acids. CDR3 protein: CASSIVDFGRNEQFF. The CDR3 DNA reads TGTGCCAGTAGTATAGTTGACTTCGGAAGGAATGAGCAGTTCTTC. The full variable domain, completed using reference TRBV19 and TRBJ2-1, is DGGITQSPKYLFRKEGQNVTLSCEQNLNHDAMYWYRQDPGQGLRLIYYSQIVNDFQKGDIAEGYSVSREKKESFPLTVTSAQKNPTAFYLCASSIVDFGRNEQFFGPGTRLTVL.

This clone was seen a handful of times. J is TRBJ2-1 and V is TRBV5-6, with TRBD2 matching over 9 bases. This CDR3 region has 16 residues. V was pared by 1 base and J by 3 bases, with 5 bases of the junction left unmatched. CDR1 is SGHDT and CDR2 is YYEEEE in the germline V gene. The DNA for the CDR3 is TGTGCCAGCAGCTTGAGACTAGCGGAGAACTACAATGAGCAGTTCTTC. It yields the protein CASSLRLAENYNEQFF.

This clone was observed a handful of times. Other DNA sequences in this sample translate to the same CDR3. The CDR3 DNA follows: TGTGCCAGCAGCCCCCATCGTGGGGAGCAGTACTTC. Protein sequence: CASSPHRGEQYF. The chain uses TRBV7-2 and TRBJ2-7; D remains ambiguous. Germline CDR1 reads SGHTA; CDR2 reads FQGNSA. Deletions cut 5 bases from V and 7 bases from J, with 12 bases between. The CDR3 has 12 amino acids.

The chain joins TRBV7-9 to TRBJ2-1; D may be TRBD2 (6 bases). Deletions cut 5 bases from V and 2 bases from J, with 13 bases between. Germline lookup yields CDR1 SEHNR and CDR2 FQNEAQ (reference sequence). This CDR3 region has 15 residues. As DNA, the CDR3 is TGTGCCAGCAGCCCTACTGGGAGGACCTACAATGAGCAGTTCTTC. Encoded protein: CASSPTGRTYNEQFF.

The J gene is TRBJ2-7, the V gene TRBV6-5, with 9 bases lining up with TRBD1. The trim removed 6 bases at V and 0 bases at J, leaving 3 bases unmatched. The germline gives CDR1 MNHEY, CDR2 SVGAGI. CDR3 length equals 14 residues. The CDR3 sequence: CASRETGGSYEQYF. The CDR3 DNA follows: TGTGCCAGCAGGGAGACAGGGGGCTCCTACGAGCAGTACTTC.

The chain links TRBV7-2 to TRBJ2-3; TRBD1 matches 8 bases. Unmatched junction bases numbered 12, after V lost 7 bases and J lost 6 bases. Germline V lookup: CDR1 SGHTA, CDR2 FQGNSA. The CDR3 runs to 15 residues. CDR3 residues: CASTSDRVGWDTQYF. The CDR3 DNA follows: TGTGCCAGCACCTCGGACAGGGTGGGATGGGATACGCAGTATTTT.